This TCR beta chain was recorded in a study of shared clonotypes between healthy human individuals. Study-level findings and limits: It was only blood that was sampled, and tissue repertoires likely differ.

Concerning this clone: The antigen is not known.

The repertoire was sequenced with immunoSEQ multiplex PCR; TCRdb's copy has only in-frame clones and lacks some. The sample records a few hundred thousand clones, just over 95% being singletons. The germline V and J ends were trimmed by 5 bases and 3 bases, with 20 bases remaining between them. The CDR3 contains 17 residues. The germline V gene has CDR1 MNHEY and CDR2 SMNVEV (reference sequence). The rearrangement uses TRBV27 and TRBJ1-5, with a possible D match to TRBD1 (5 bases). Sequenced: memory CD8+ T cells sorted from blood. The subset was: CD45RO+ cells pooled with CCR7-negative TemRA cells. The clonotype was recovered from a man aged 25 to 40 in good health. The CDR3 nucleotides are TGTGCCAGCAGTAAGTCATGGGCGCGGGGGTCCAATCAGCCCCAGCATTTT. Translation: CASSKSWARGSNQPQHF.